These 25 T cell receptor beta chains were sequenced from one sample in a study of molecular identifiers for immune sequencing clone quantification. TCRdb reprocessed the PCR reads with MiXCR, giving one entry per CDR3 protein. The sample comprises 85,000 to 90,000 distinct CDR3 sequences, around a quarter of which are singletons, and 0.78% rests with the top ten. The source material was naive CD8+ T cells from blood, with Jurkat cell RNA spiked in. Specified subset: FACS-sorted CD8+CD4-CCR7+CD45RA+ naive T cells. These receptors came from a human donor in good health. Some libraries in this study had Jurkat cell RNA spiked in.

The V and J genes are TRBV11-2 and TRBJ2-5, with D tentatively TRBD1 (6 bases). The ends were cut back, 5 bases at V and 6 bases at J, with 19 bases in the middle. CDR1 is SGHAT, CDR2 FQNNGV, per germline. The CDR3 is made up of 15 amino acids. This chain's CDR3 is CASSPEAGAQQTQYF. CDR3 nucleotides: TGTGCCAGCAGCCCCGAGGCAGGGGCACAACAGACCCAGTACTTC.

This clonotype was found many times. In nucleotides, the CDR3 is TGTGCCAGCAGTTCCCTGACAGCGGGAGCTTTCTTT. It encodes CASSSLTAGAFF. The chain employs TRBV12-3 or TRBV12-4 and TRBJ1-1, with a weak D call TRBD1 (5 bases). The CDR3 sequence is 12 residues long. With 4 bases removed from V and 10 bases from J, the gap between germline ends came to 13 bases.

This clonotype was observed a few times. V is TRBV5-6 and J is TRBJ2-3, with no clear D. The tail of the sequence fits TRBJ1-5 better, so the J call may be wrong. The germline CDR1 and CDR2 sequences are SGHDT and YYEEEE. CDR3 length: 13 amino acids. The CDR3 DNA reads as TGTGCCAGCAGCTTGTCCGACGGAGATACGCAGCATTTT. Translated, it gives CASSLSDGDTQHF.

By its share, this clonotype is medium-sized (0.01 to 0.1%). The V gene is TRBV28, the J gene TRBJ2-2; no definite D call. The CDR3 has 14 residues. In germline, CDR1 is MDHEN, CDR2 SYDVKM. Trimming pared 2 bases from V and 11 bases from J, leaving 15 bases between. The CDR3 bases are TGTGCCAGCAGTTTAGTTGGGCGACGGATAGAGCTGTTTTTT. Translation gives CASSLVGRRIELFF.

The CDR3 DNA is TGTGCCAGCAGCCCCCGATTGGCGGGAGGCTCCTACGAGCAGTACTTC. Translating it yields CASSPRLAGGSYEQYF. The rearrangement joins TRBV7-9 to TRBJ2-7, with TRBD2 matching over 8 bases. Germline trimming cut 5 bases from V and 0 bases from J; bases unmatched to any gene: 9. Germline CDR1 reads SEHNR; CDR2 reads FQNEAQ (reference sequence). The CDR3 length is 16 residues.

This clonotype appeared a few times. CDR3 loop: CASMYGSFHEQYF. The CDR3 DNA reads TGTGCCAGCATGTACGGTAGCTTCCACGAGCAGTACTTC. The chain recombines TRBV6-2 or TRBV6-3 with TRBJ2-7; the D is unclear. Trimming left V 7 bases short and J 5 bases short, with 15 bases between. Germline V lookup: CDR1 MNHEY, CDR2 SVGEGT. CDR3 length: 13 residues.

About this clonotype: The germline gene is not matched at one end of the junction; a read error may be the cause. The V and J genes are TRBV6-2 or TRBV6-3 and TRBJ2-3; 8 bases align to TRBD2. The CDR3 sequence is 17 residues long. CDR1 is MNHEY, CDR2 SVGEGT, per germline. The CDR3 loop reads CASSYSPSGLSTNTQNF. The CDR3 bases are TGTGCCAGCAGTTACTCTCCTAGCGGGCTTAGCACAAATACGCAGAATTTT.

This rearrangement joins TRBV28 to TRBJ2-7; 7 nucleotides agree with TRBD2. Unmatched junction bases numbered 12, after V lost 4 bases and J lost 6 bases. This CDR3 is built from 15 residues. Germline assignment: CDR1 MDHEN and CDR2 SYDVKM. Here the CDR3 DNA reads TGTGCCAGCAGTTCCCCTAGCGGTCCCAGTCTCGAGCAGTACTTC. Translation: CASSSPSGPSLEQYF.

This clonotype was seen ten or more times. The V gene is TRBV7-9, the J gene TRBJ2-7; TRBD1 or TRBD2 may be the D gene (5 bases each). CDR1 is SEHNR and CDR2 is FQNEAQ in the germline V gene (reference sequence). V dropped 4 bases and J dropped 6 bases, with 13 bases sitting between them. There are 13 residues in the CDR3. The CDR3 reads CASSSSAGGEQYF. DNA of the CDR3: TGTGCCAGCAGCTCGTCGGCTGGGGGCGAGCAGTACTTC.

This clonotype was counted between two and nine times. The chain carries TRBV7-2 and TRBJ2-7; TRBD2 matches 10 bases. J was trimmed by 4 bases and V by 0 bases; bases with no gene match: 9. The CDR3 is 17 amino acids. Germline V gene sequence: CDR1 SGHTA, CDR2 FQGNSA. In nucleotides, the CDR3 is TGTGCCAGCAGCTTAGCCCGACTGAGCGGGGGGGGGTACGAGCAGTACTTC. It encodes CASSLARLSGGGYEQYF.

This clonotype showed up many times. The genes are TRBV20-1 and TRBJ2-7; 9 nucleotides line up with TRBD2. V dropped 0 bases and J dropped 4; count of bases not matched to a gene: 4. CDR1 DFQATT and CDR2 SNEGSKA come from the germline V gene (reference sequence). The CDR3 consists of 14 residues. CDR3 coding DNA: TGCAGTGCTAGAGATTGGCGGGGGGGATACGAGCAGTACTTC. Its protein is CSARDWRGGYEQYF.

The chain has TRBV19 and TRBJ1-1; D is uncertain. V was pared by 6 bases and J by 0 bases, with 17 bases between. Germline V gene data show CDR1 as LNHDA and CDR2 as SQIVND (reference sequence). This CDR3 spans 16 amino acids. The CDR3 loop reads CASSNIRARMNTEAFF. CDR3 sequence (DNA): TGTGCCAGTAGCAATATCAGAGCCAGAATGAACACTGAAGCTTTCTTT.

Points on this clonotype: One base away lies a much larger clone, so this may be a sequencing read error. CDR3 amino acids: CATSEPGTSGYFQETKYF. The CDR3 nucleotides are TGTGCCACCAGTGAACCCGGGACTAGCGGGTACTTCCAAGAGACCAAGTACTTC. V gene TRBV24-1 combines with J gene TRBJ2-5, with TRBD2 matching 12 bases. This CDR3 is built from 18 residues. Germline CDR1 KGHDR, CDR2 SFDVKD.

The rearrangement joins TRBV11-2 to TRBJ1-2; the D gene is possibly TRBD1 (5 bases). The CDR3 length is 17 residues. With 4 bases removed from V and 3 bases from J, the gap between germline ends came to 21 bases. CDR1 SGHAT and CDR2 FQNNGV come from the germline V gene. The CDR3 sequence is CASSSAGGERADYGYTF. In DNA form, the CDR3 reads TGTGCCAGCAGCTCAGCGGGGGGGGAGAGAGCGGACTATGGCTACACCTTC.

This clonotype has just a few counts. CDR3 protein: CASSLVSQGFPLDTGELFF. The CDR3 DNA follows: TGTGCCAGCAGCTTAGTCTCACAGGGTTTCCCTCTAGACACCGGGGAGCTGTTTTTT. V is TRBV11-2 and J is TRBJ2-2; perhaps TRBD1 as D (6 bases). Looked up from germline, CDR1 is SGHAT and CDR2 is FQNNGV. The CDR3 is 19 residues long. The ends were cut back, 1 base at V and 3 bases at J, with 21 bases in the middle.

As to this clonotype: At one end, the junction sequence differs from germline, possibly due to a read error. This sequence joins TRBV5-6 and TRBJ1-1; D is possibly TRBD1 (6 bases). Germline-derived CDR1 and CDR2 are SGHDT and YYEEEE. CDR3 length: 13 residues. In DNA, the CDR3 is TGTGCCAGCAGATTGGACAGTGCCCCTGAAGCTTTCTTT. Amino acids: CASRLDSAPEAFF.

About this clonotype itself: This may be a read error, as it is one base from a much larger clone. The genes are TRBV24-1 and TRBJ1-5; possibly TRBD1 for D (5 bases). This CDR3 is built from 16 residues. V lost 4 bases and J lost 4, with 16 bases in between. The germline CDR1 and CDR2 sequences are KGHDR and SFDVKD. The CDR3 region is CATSDPGRGLNQPQHF. The CDR3 nucleotides read TGTGCCACCAGTGACCCGGGACGGGGGTTGAATCAGCCCCAGCATTTT.

The gene calls are TRBV20-1 and TRBJ2-3; D might be TRBD2 (5 bases). Trimming shortened V by 0 bases and J by 1 base, and 26 bases separated the two germline ends. Germline-derived CDR1 and CDR2 are DFQATT and SNEGSKA (reference sequence). The CDR3 totals 20 residues. CDR3 loop: CSARDNDAEARLLGTDTQYF. For the CDR3, the DNA is TGCAGTGCTAGAGATAACGACGCGGAGGCTCGGCTCCTCGGCACAGATACGCAGTATTTT.

This clonotype was picked up many times. The CDR3: CSVWSPVGTDTQYF. CDR3 DNA sequence: TGCAGCGTCTGGTCTCCGGTGGGCACAGATACGCAGTATTTT. The chain joins TRBV29-1 to TRBJ2-3; no definite D call. V dropped 6 bases and J dropped 1 base, with 14 bases sitting between them. The CDR3 runs to 14 residues. The V gene's germline CDR1 is SQVTM and CDR2 ANQGSEA.

The chain recombines TRBV12-3 or TRBV12-4 with TRBJ2-7; 10 bases fit TRBD2. The CDR3 runs 14 residues. Unmatched junction bases numbered 8, after V lost 5 bases and J lost 7 bases. CDR3 loop: CASSKASGGREQYF. As DNA, the CDR3 is TGTGCCAGCAGTAAAGCTAGCGGGGGCCGGGAGCAGTACTTC.

This clonotype was seen repeatedly, ten times or more. The rearrangement links TRBV19 to TRBJ2-7; 9 bases match TRBD1. CDR1 and CDR2 from the germline V gene are LNHDA and SQIVND (reference sequence). The CDR3 has 14 residues. V was clipped by 7 bases and J by 7 bases; unmatched bases: 11. CDR3 amino acids: CASTPSDRGREQYF. DNA for the CDR3: TGTGCCAGTACCCCCTCGGACAGGGGAAGGGAGCAGTACTTC.

V is TRBV19 and J is TRBJ2-3; D is uncertain. The CDR3 has 16 residues. Per the germline V gene, CDR1 is LNHDA and CDR2 is SQIVND (reference sequence). V lost 5 bases, J lost 3 bases, and 18 bases lay in between. The CDR3 DNA reads TGTGCCAGTAGTCCGTCGTTGACGAAGGCTACAGATACGCAGTATTTT. This codes for CASSPSLTKATDTQYF.

This clonotype was observed many times. The chain joins TRBV7-2 to TRBJ2-7; 11 positions match TRBD2. The CDR3 extends over 15 amino acids. V trimming: 5 bases; J trimming: 2 bases; junction bases outside the gene matches: 5. Germline loops: CDR1 SGHTA, CDR2 FQGNSA. The CDR3 nucleotides are TGTGCCAGCAGCCCAACACTAGCGGGGGCCTACGAGCAGTACTTC. Protein product: CASSPTLAGAYEQYF. Full variable domain (outside the CDR3, taken from reference TRBV7-2 and TRBJ2-7): GAGVSQSPSNKVTEKGKDVELRCDPISGHTALYWYRQSLGQGLEFLIYFQGNSAPDKSGLPSDRFSAERTGGSVSTLTIQRTQQEDSAVYLCASSPTLAGAYEQYFGPGTRLTVT.

This clonotype was seen many times. The J gene is TRBJ2-2, the V gene TRBV28; D not certain. The germline CDR1 and CDR2 sequences are MDHEN and SYDVKM. Trimming stripped 7 bases from V and 2 bases from J, with 17 bases between. The CDR3 spans 16 residues. The CDR3 nucleotides are TGTGCCAGCAACCCCAACACCGGAATCAACACCGGGGAGCTGTTTTTT. Translating it yields CASNPNTGINTGELFF.

This clonotype has more than one count but fewer than ten. The chain carries TRBV18 and TRBJ1-1, with 8 bases aligning to TRBD1. Per the germline V gene, CDR1 is KGHSH and CDR2 is LQKENI. V was pared by 6 bases and J by 3 bases, with 9 bases of the junction left unmatched. This CDR3 contains 15 residues. The CDR3 is CASSPTGQDYTEAFF. Written as DNA, the CDR3 is TGTGCCAGCTCGCCTACGGGACAGGACTACACTGAAGCTTTCTTT.